These T cell receptor beta chains were read from a single sample in a study of cytomegalovirus exposure and HLA in healthy donors. The method was immunoSEQ multiplex PCR; TCRdb's version includes in-frame clones alone and lacks a portion of them. The repertoire consists of under 150,000 clones, with 75% to 85% occurring once and the leading ten covering about 1.4%. Input material: PBMCs. Receptors originate from a woman between 35 and 50 years old in good health and CMV-seronegative. Each CDR3 is given without its conserved first and last residue. Some rows mark clone size as missing; the rest say once, few, many or name a class of expanded clone.

>TRBV7-6|TRBJ1-1|NA
ASSGQPNTEAF
>TRBV25-1|TRBJ1-3|few
ASSGQGQHSGNTIY
>TRBV2|TRBJ2-1|NA
ASSEAQGPYSGEQF
>TRBV5-1|TRBJ1-1|NA
ASSGDRGGDTEAF
>TRBV7-6|TRBJ1-1|NA
ASASDLNTEAF
>TRBV18|TRBJ2-7|NA
ASSPTEAYEQY
>TRBV10-3|TRBJ1-2|NA
ATGQGLSYGYT
>TRBV5-1|TRBJ2-1|NA
ASSLVGGGTPYNEQF
>TRBV27|TRBJ1-3|NA
ASSGGTGGLMNTIY
>TRBV5-5|TRBJ2-5|NA
ASSLFLALETQY
>TRBV19|TRBJ2-5|NA
ASSPGLAGGRKEETQY
>TRBV5-1|TRBJ1-2|NA
ASSLNDRDRGYT
>TRBV29-1|TRBJ1-2|NA
SVQQGTGYGYT
>TRBV28|TRBJ1-2|NA
ASSSSAGTGYMGGYT
>TRBV6-6|TRBJ2-7|NA
ASWDRDFTYEQY
>TRBV7-3|TRBJ1-1|NA
ASSNDRETEAF
>TRBV27|TRBJ2-7|NA
ASSPPGQAYEQY
>TRBV5-8|TRBJ1-4|NA
ASSLGSSRGKLF
>TRBV27|TRBJ2-3|NA
ASREKGAGTHSTDTQY
>TRBV4-3|TRBJ1-2|NA
ASSQDGQGYGYT
>TRBV15|TRBJ2-2|NA
ATSRMGQNTGELF
>TRBV6-5|TRBJ1-5|NA
ASSLQGFRNQPQH
>TRBV4-3|TRBJ2-3|NA
ASSQEGGNTQY
>TRBV7-8|TRBJ1-1|NA
ASSFIRGQGEAF
>TRBV7-9|TRBJ1-2|NA
ASSLALTGEDGYT
>TRBV6-6|TRBJ1-4|once
ASRPDRVNEKLF
>TRBV6-5|TRBJ1-3|NA
ASSAQGTGNTIY
>TRBV7-2|TRBJ1-1|once
ASSPTGSGTEAF
>TRBV28|TRBJ1-5|NA
ATTDTAVMAQH
>TRBV19|TRBJ1-1|NA
ASSMGSGVNTEAF
>TRBV6-1|TRBJ1-4|NA
ASSGAGRTNEKLF
>TRBV28|TRBJ1-4|once
ASSNQGWSEKLF
>TRBV28|TRBJ1-3|NA
ASTTSGRSGNTIY
>TRBV28|TRBJ2-7|once
ASNTGQSYEQY
>TRBV2|TRBJ1-1|NA
ASSLGGAGITEAF
>TRBV29-1|TRBJ1-2|once
SAKEVARAYGYT
>TRBV7-2|TRBJ2-7|NA
ASSYLGQGYEQY
>TRBV27|TRBJ1-5|NA
ASSLMGQGRYSNQPQH
>TRBV7-2|TRBJ2-7|NA
ASSSYSRSYEQY
>TRBV6-5|TRBJ1-1|NA
ASRREAGEAF
>TRBV6-5|TRBJ1-2|NA
ATFNRLGGYT
>TRBV6-5|TRBJ1-2|NA
ASSYSDPGGYI
>TRBV7-2|TRBJ1-1|NA
ASSLSRDTEAF
>TRBV6-5|TRBJ1-1|NA
ASSSPRQGLLAEAF
>TRBV4-3|TRBJ2-5|NA
ASSQVGTSGQETQY
>TRBV27|TRBJ2-7|NA
ASSRGQTPASYEQY